This is a list of T cell receptor beta chains from one sample in a study of T cell responses to AZD1222 COVID-19 vaccine. Clones were read by immunoSEQ multiplex PCR, and TCRdb kept only the in-frame ones, dropping some. This sample carries about 120,000 clones, 80% to 90% of them seen once, and the ten largest clones take roughly 3.7%. The specimen was peripheral blood, collected on day 0 of MenACWY control vaccination. These receptors came from an adult in good health. CDR3s include the opening cysteine and the closing phenylalanine or tryptophan. The D gene is left open where the match is weak. Where a row states a size, it is once, few, many or the class of an expanded clone; other rows omit it.

v_gene	j_gene	abundance	d_gene	CDR3aa	CDR3nt
TRBV29-1	TRBJ2-7	.	TRBD2	CSVEVAGGHYEQYF	TGCAGCGTTGAGGTAGCGGGGGGACATTACGAGCAGTACTTC
TRBV20-1	TRBJ2-7	.	.	CSAHGGYEQYF	TGCAGTGCTCACGGAGGGTACGAGCAGTACTTC
TRBV5-1	TRBJ2-3	.	.	CASAPGMTGMDTQYF	TGCGCCAGTGCCCCCGGAATGACAGGAATGGATACGCAGTATTTT
TRBV7-3	TRBJ2-3	.	.	CASSVDPSTDTQYF	TGTGCCAGCTCCGTAGATCCTAGCACAGATACGCAGTATTTT
TRBV3-1/TRBV3-2	TRBJ1-2	.	TRBD1	CASSQQGVGDSYGYTF	TGTGCCAGCAGCCAACAGGGGGTGGGGGACTCCTATGGCTACACCTTC
TRBV27	TRBJ1-6	few	.	CASSSLQVSPLHF	TGTGCCAGCAGTTCCCTACAGGTTTCACCCCTCCACTTT
TRBV6-2/TRBV6-3	TRBJ2-1	.	.	CASSYGGYNEQFF	TGTGCCAGCAGTTACGGCGGGTACAATGAGCAGTTCTTC
TRBV5-1	TRBJ1-6	.	TRBD1	CASSPGTGHSPLHF	TGCGCCAGCAGCCCCGGGACAGGGCATTCACCCCTCCACTTT
TRBV7-9	TRBJ1-5	.	TRBD1	CASSRGQGTSSDQPQHF	TGTGCCAGCAGCCGGGGACAGGGAACTTCTAGCGATCAGCCCCAGCATTTT
TRBV18	TRBJ1-2	few	.	CASSPPGLGYGYTF	TGTGCCAGCTCACCACCGGGACTTGGCTATGGCTACACCTTC
TRBV5-8	TRBJ2-3	.	TRBD2	CASSHRTSGDTQYF	TGTGCCAGCAGCCACCGGACTAGCGGAGATACGCAGTATTTT
TRBV7-9	TRBJ1-5	.	.	CASSLGGTDGWPQHF	TGTGCCAGCAGCTTAGGGGGGACGGATGGTTGGCCCCAGCATTTT
TRBV2	TRBJ2-4	once	TRBD1	CASSEVRTGGAHIQYF	TGTGCCAGCAGTGAAGTGAGGACAGGGGGCGCGCACATTCAGTACTTC
TRBV6-5	TRBJ1-3	.	.	CASRGSSGNTIYF	TGTGCCAGCAGAGGCAGCTCTGGAAACACCATATATTTT
TRBV28	TRBJ1-1	few	.	CASSFDRSRGPRVVTFF	TGTGCCAGCAGTTTTGATCGGTCGCGGGGTCCACGTGTCGTCACTTTCTTT
TRBV27	TRBJ2-2	.	.	CASSLTFTGELFF	TGTGCCAGCAGTTTAACGTTTACCGGGGAGCTGTTTTTT
TRBV23-1	TRBJ1-5	few	TRBD1	CASSQTPGQGAFSNQPQHF	TGCGCCAGCAGTCAGACTCCGGGACAGGGGGCCTTTAGCAATCAGCCCCAGCATTTT
TRBV28	TRBJ1-5	.	TRBD1	CASSRDREYQPQHF	TGTGCCAGCAGCCGGGACAGGGAATATCAGCCCCAGCATTTT
TRBV2	TRBJ2-1	.	TRBD1	CASRGGQAGNEQFF	TGTGCCAGCAGGGGGGGACAGGCCGGGAATGAGCAGTTCTTC
TRBV18	TRBJ1-2	.	.	CASSPPGRMDGYTF	TGTGCCAGCTCACCACCGGGACGGATGGATGGCTACACCTTC
TRBV7-2	TRBJ2-5	.	.	CASSLGGASETQYF	TGTGCCAGCAGCTTAGGCGGGGCATCCGAGACCCAGTACTTC
TRBV6-1	TRBJ2-2	.	.	CASSDRSQSNTGELFF	TGTGCCAGCAGTGACAGGAGCCAATCGAACACCGGGGAGCTGTTTTTT
TRBV7-9	TRBJ1-2	.	TRBD1	CASSLGQGNYGYTF	TGTGCCAGCAGCTTAGGACAGGGGAACTATGGCTACACCTTC
TRBV29-1	TRBJ1-1	few	.	CSVELGANGPGAFF	TGCAGCGTTGAATTGGGGGCGAATGGACCGGGGGCTTTCTTT
TRBV2	TRBJ1-5	.	.	CASSDGGGDQPQHF	TGTGCCAGCAGTGATGGGGGAGGGGATCAGCCCCAGCATTTT
TRBV2	TRBJ1-5	.	TRBD1	CASSGQGSNQPQHF	TGTGCCAGCAGTGGACAGGGTAGCAATCAGCCCCAGCATTTT
TRBV5-6	TRBJ1-3	.	.	CASTRSGSSGNTIYF	TGTGCCAGCACGCGGAGCGGGTCCTCTGGAAACACCATATATTTT
TRBV19	TRBJ2-1	few	TRBD1	CASSHGTGRYNEQFF	TGTGCCAGTAGTCACGGGACAGGGCGGTACAATGAGCAGTTCTTC
TRBV4-1	TRBJ1-6	.	.	CASSPRDGAYNSPLHF	TGCGCCAGCAGCCCCCGGGACGGAGCATATAATTCACCCCTCCACTTT
TRBV7-9	TRBJ2-7	.	.	CASSSGTTYEQYF	TGTGCCAGCAGCTCGGGGACCACCTACGAGCAGTACTTC
TRBV28	TRBJ2-5	.	.	CASSARQSYQETQYF	TGTGCCAGCAGCGCAAGACAGAGCTATCAAGAGACCCAGTACTTC
TRBV5-1	TRBJ1-1	.	.	CASSLDNKIYTEAFF	TGCGCCAGCAGCTTGGACAATAAGATCTACACTGAAGCTTTCTTT
TRBV6-5	TRBJ2-4	.	TRBD1	CASSYSQGRAKNIQYF	TGTGCCAGCAGTTACTCACAGGGGCGCGCCAAAAACATTCAGTACTTC
TRBV5-4	TRBJ2-1	.	.	CASSLELVGTQGKEFF	TGTGCCAGCAGCTTGGAATTGGTCGGGACTCAAGGGAAGGAGTTCTTC
TRBV5-1	TRBJ2-3	.	TRBD1	CASSFTRDRVTDTQYF	TGCGCCAGCAGCTTCACTAGGGACAGGGTCACAGATACGCAGTATTTT
TRBV19	TRBJ2-7	once	TRBD1	CASSTLRGQVHEQYF	TGTGCCAGTAGTACGCTGCGGGGACAGGTCCACGAGCAGTACTTC
TRBV6-5	TRBJ2-1	.	.	CASTPRAVDGNEQFF	TGTGCCAGCACCCCCCGGGCGGTCGACGGAAATGAGCAGTTCTTC
TRBV7-9	TRBJ2-7	.	TRBD2	CASSLKAGEYEQYF	TGTGCCAGCAGCTTAAAAGCGGGGGAGTACGAGCAGTACTTC
TRBV4-1	TRBJ2-1	.	TRBD1	CASSQEIRGSYNEQFF	TGCGCCAGCAGCCAGGAGATCAGGGGGTCCTACAATGAGCAGTTCTTC
TRBV4-3	TRBJ1-2	.	TRBD1	CASSQGPRGSDYGYTF	TGCGCCAGCAGCCAAGGTCCCAGGGGGTCAGATTATGGCTACACCTTC